These 31 T cell receptor beta chains were sequenced from one sample in a study of T cell repertoires in cytomegalovirus infection. In TCRdb, the reads were re-called with MiXCR into one record per CDR3 protein. This repertoire shows 76,000 or so distinct CDR3 sequences, about 4% found once; its top ten account for 3.5% to 6%. What was sequenced was PBMCs. These receptor sequences come from a human donor in good health (CMV status not recorded). Some clones in this sample may be carry-over from other donors' samples.

This clonotype was counted many times. The chain joins TRBV11-2 to TRBJ2-1; TRBD1 might be the D (6 bases). This CDR3 spans 15 amino acids. Germline V gene sequence: CDR1 SGHAT, CDR2 FQNNGV. The V gene lost 5 bases and the J gene lost 7 bases, with 18 bases spanning the gap. CDR3 coding DNA: TGTGCCAGCAGCCCCCGGACAGCTTCTAGGAATGAGCAGTTCTTC. Protein: CASSPRTASRNEQFF.

This chain joins TRBV30 and TRBJ1-1, with TRBD1 identical over 7 bases. This CDR3 region has 12 residues. CDR1 GTSNPN and CDR2 SVGIG come from the germline V gene (reference sequence). V dropped 7 bases and J dropped 1; count of bases not matched to a gene: 3. Here the CDR3 reads CALQGTNTEAFF. The CDR3 nucleotides are TGTGCCTTACAGGGGACGAACACTGAAGCTTTCTTT.

This clonotype was observed many times. The DNA of the CDR3 is TGTGCCAGCAGTTACCCGGGACGACAAACTGAAGCTTTCTTT. Translation gives CASSYPGRQTEAFF. V gene TRBV12-3 or TRBV12-4 combines with J gene TRBJ1-1, with D perhaps matching TRBD1 (5 bases). CDR3 size: 14 residues. Trimming removed 4 bases at V and 5 bases at J, with 14 bases between.

This clonotype was recorded many times. V and J are TRBV20-1 and TRBJ1-1, with 9 bases fitting TRBD1. Germline-derived CDR1 and CDR2 are DFQATT and SNEGSKA (reference sequence). V trimming: 6 bases; J trimming: 4 bases; junction bases outside the gene matches: 12. CDR3 length: 15 residues. Here the CDR3 reads CSARDRAAIGTEAFF. In DNA, the CDR3 is TGCAGTGCCCGGGACAGGGCAGCGATTGGCACTGAAGCTTTCTTT.

On this clonotype itself: A much larger clone is a single base away; this may be a read error. The rearrangement links TRBV6-6 to TRBJ2-7; D not certain. Germline CDR1 and CDR2: MNHNY and SVGAGI (reference sequence). This CDR3 has 13 amino acids. DNA of the CDR3: TGTGCCAGCAGTTACTCGATGGGCTACGGGCAGTACTTC. This translates into CASSYSMGYGQYF.

This clonotype occurred many times. The J gene is TRBJ1-2, the V gene TRBV27, with D possibly being TRBD1 (6 bases). Germline loops: CDR1 MNHEY, CDR2 SMNVEV (reference sequence). The ends were cut back, 7 bases at V and 2 bases at J, with 17 bases in the middle. This CDR3 is built from 15 residues. CDR3 sequence: CASKGRAGENYGYTF. Written as DNA, the CDR3 is TGTGCCAGCAAGGGAAGGGCAGGGGAAAACTATGGCTACACCTTC.

There are many counts of this clonotype. The chain recombines TRBV6-1 with TRBJ2-2; no firm D call. Germline V gene data show CDR1 as MNHNS and CDR2 as SASEGT. This CDR3 contains 13 residues. Trimming removed 2 bases from V and 7 bases from J, with 8 bases in between. CDR3 nucleotides: TGTGCCAGCAGTGAATTTGAGTACGGGGAGCTGTTTTTT. This codes for CASSEFEYGELFF.

At least ten counts were recorded for this clonotype. The genes are TRBV24-1 and TRBJ2-1, with D unresolved. Germline CDR1 and CDR2: KGHDR and SFDVKD. V shed 3 bases and J shed 8 bases, with 10 bases lying between them. The CDR3 has 13 residues. The CDR3, as DNA: TGTGCCACCAGTGATCCCTTATCCGATGAGCAGTTCTTC. Translated: CATSDPLSDEQFF.

As regards this clonotype: A clone one base away is much larger, so this may be a read error. The genes are TRBV7-2 and TRBJ1-1; D not certain. The CDR3 totals 14 residues. The germline gives CDR1 SGHTA, CDR2 FQGNSA. The CDR3 DNA follows: TGTGCCAGCAGCTTAGGATCGGCCAGTAATGAAGCTTACTTT. This gives the protein CASSLGSASNEAYF.

This clonotype was observed many times. This chain links TRBV11-1 with TRBJ2-7; 9 nucleotides line up with TRBD2. The V gene's germline CDR1 is SGHAT and CDR2 FQDESV (reference sequence). The J segment lost 3 bases and the V segment lost 2 bases, leaving 5 bases of the junction unmatched. The CDR3 length is 15 residues. CDR3 coding DNA: TGTGCCAGCAGCTTACTGGGGACTAGCCGCTACGAGCAGTACTTC. This sequence encodes CASSLLGTSRYEQYF.

This clonotype was observed at least ten times. The rearrangement uses TRBV6-2 or TRBV6-3 and TRBJ1-5, with 8 positions matching TRBD1. V was clipped by 6 bases and J by 0 bases; unmatched bases: 10. CDR1 is MNHEY and CDR2 is SVGEGT in the germline V gene. This CDR3 spans 17 amino acids. This chain's CDR3 is CASSPRQGYPSNQPQHF. CDR3 in DNA: TGTGCCAGCAGCCCGAGACAGGGGTACCCTAGCAATCAGCCCCAGCATTTT.

This clonotype was found many times. The V and J genes are TRBV19 and TRBJ1-1; no firm D call. This CDR3 is 13 amino acids long. Germline V gene sequence: CDR1 LNHDA, CDR2 SQIVND (reference sequence). The ends were cut back, 7 bases at V and 2 bases at J, with 11 bases in the middle. The DNA of the CDR3 is TGTGCCAGTATCTTTTCCGCAAACACTGAAGCTTTCTTT. Protein: CASIFSANTEAFF.

In this sample, this clonotype turned up many times. This chain joins TRBV7-2 and TRBJ1-1; possibly TRBD1 for D (6 bases). This CDR3 is built from 14 residues. Trimming stripped 5 bases from V and 5 bases from J, with 15 bases between. Germline V gene sequence: CDR1 SGHTA, CDR2 FQGNSA. This CDR3 reads CASSADAGVTEAFF. The DNA of the CDR3 is TGTGCCAGCAGCGCGGACGCAGGGGTTACTGAAGCTTTCTTT. Full variable domain (outside the CDR3, taken from reference TRBV7-2 and TRBJ1-1): GAGVSQSPSNKVTEKGKDVELRCDPISGHTALYWYRQSLGQGLEFLIYFQGNSAPDKSGLPSDRFSAERTGGSVSTLTIQRTQQEDSAVYLCASSADAGVTEAFFGQGTRLTVV.

This clonotype has at least ten counts. The CDR3 sequence is CASSRGGATGELFF. CDR3 bases: TGTGCCAGCAGCCGGGGAGGGGCGACCGGGGAGCTGTTTTTT. V is TRBV9 and J is TRBJ2-2; TRBD2 agrees at 7 bases. The CDR3 totals 14 residues. Germline CDR1 and CDR2: SGDLS and YYNGEE. V lost 4 bases to trimming and J lost 5 bases; unmatched junction nucleotides: 5. The whole variable domain, remainder taken from reference TRBV9 and TRBJ2-2, is DSGVTQTPKHLITATGQRVTLRCSPRSGDLSVYWYQQSLDQGLQFLIQYYNGEERAKGNILERFSAQQFPDLHSELNLSSLELGDSALYFCASSRGGATGELFFGEGSRLTVL.

This clonotype showed up many times. The chain employs TRBV6-6 and TRBJ1-5; unclear D gene. Trimming cost V 8 bases and J 1 base, with 9 bases left between them. The CDR3 runs 13 residues. Germline values: CDR1 MNHNY, CDR2 SVGAGI (reference sequence). The CDR3 here is CASVSQSNQPQHF. The CDR3, as DNA: TGTGCCAGCGTTTCACAAAGCAATCAGCCCCAGCATTTT.

This clonotype showed up many times. The rearrangement links TRBV4-2 to TRBJ2-7, with 8 nucleotides matching TRBD1. Trimming removed 5 bases from V and 5 bases from J; junction bases left unmatched: 11. This CDR3 spans 15 amino acids. Per germline, CDR1 LGHNA and CDR2 YNFKEQ. CDR3 in amino acids: CASSYNRDRLHEQYF. The CDR3 region has the DNA TGTGCCAGCAGCTACAACCGGGACAGGCTGCACGAGCAGTACTTC.

There are many counts of this clonotype. The chain couples TRBV7-2 to TRBJ2-5, with D perhaps TRBD1 (5 bases). The CDR3 consists of 13 residues. Germline CDR1 reads SGHTA; CDR2 reads FQGNSA. The V end lost 1 base, the J end lost 5 bases, and 8 bases lay between the germline ends. The CDR3 DNA reads as TGTGCCAGCAGCTTAGAGACAGTTGAGACCCAGTACTTC. It is translated as CASSLETVETQYF.

This clonotype was found many times. The chain recombines TRBV7-9 with TRBJ2-1; D ambiguous. Between the trimmed V and J ends, which lost 2 bases and 5 bases, there was a span of 7 bases. Germline V gene sequence: CDR1 SEHNR, CDR2 FQNEAQ (reference sequence). There are 13 residues in the CDR3. CDR3 residues: CASSLNRDNEQFF. The DNA for the CDR3 is TGTGCCAGCAGCTTAAATAGGGACAATGAGCAGTTCTTC.

This clonotype appeared many times. This chain connects TRBV6-2 or TRBV6-3 to TRBJ2-5; D remains ambiguous. CDR1 and CDR2 (germline): MNHEY, SVGEGT. There are 13 residues in the CDR3. The V end lost 2 bases, the J end lost 7 bases, and 11 bases lay between the germline ends. In DNA, the CDR3 is TGTGCCAGCAGTTACGCCGGTCTCTTGACCCAGTACTTC. Amino acids: CASSYAGLLTQYF.

This clonotype showed up many times. The chain combines TRBV20-1 with TRBJ2-7; 11 nucleotides agree with TRBD2. Germline trimming cut 0 bases from V and 5 bases from J; bases unmatched to any gene: 9. CDR1 and CDR2 (germline): DFQATT, SNEGSKA (reference sequence). There are 16 residues in the CDR3. CDR3 DNA: TGCAGTGCTAGAGACCCCCGGACTAGCGGGTCGGACGAGCAGTACTTC. Translated: CSARDPRTSGSDEQYF.

This clonotype came up many times. The chain is built from TRBV28 and TRBJ2-3; a possible D gene is TRBD2 (6 bases). There are 17 residues in the CDR3. V was trimmed by 6 bases and J by 2 bases, leaving 21 bases between them. Germline CDR1 and CDR2: MDHEN and SYDVKM. CDR3 region: CASSSPFGLSSTDTQYF. DNA for the CDR3: TGTGCCAGCAGCTCTCCCTTTGGACTATCCTCCACAGATACGCAGTATTTT.

This clonotype was seen many times. The DNA for the CDR3 is TGTGCCAGCAGCTTGTTGTGGAGGGCCTCCTACGAGCAGTACTTC. Amino acid sequence: CASSLLWRASYEQYF. This rearrangement joins TRBV7-8 to TRBJ2-7, with D possibly matching TRBD2 (6 bases). Trimming left V 3 bases short and J 0 bases short, with 12 bases between. Germline CDR1 and CDR2: SGHVS and FQNEAQ. There are 15 residues in the CDR3.

This clonotype showed up many times. The genes are TRBV30 and TRBJ1-4, with D uncertain. Trimming stripped 6 bases from V and 8 bases from J, with 7 bases between. The CDR3 totals 10 residues. Germline-derived CDR1 and CDR2 are GTSNPN and SVGIG (reference sequence). The CDR3 sequence is CACSREKLFF. The CDR3 region has the DNA TGTGCCTGCTCCCGAGAAAAACTGTTTTTT.

This clonotype was counted many times. The chain has TRBV20-1 and TRBJ1-5; D may be TRBD1 (5 bases). This CDR3 spans 12 amino acids. V was trimmed by 3 bases and J by 4 bases, leaving 7 bases between them. Per germline, CDR1 DFQATT and CDR2 SNEGSKA (reference sequence). CDR3 in amino acids: CSASGGNQPQHF. CDR3 DNA: TGCAGTGCTAGTGGGGGAAATCAGCCCCAGCATTTT.

This clonotype was counted many times. The chain carries TRBV5-4 and TRBJ1-1; D call uncertain. The V gene lost 6 bases and the J gene lost 7 bases, with 16 bases spanning the gap. Germline-derived CDR1 and CDR2 are SGHNT and YYREEE (reference sequence). There are 13 residues in the CDR3. The CDR3 region has the DNA TGTGCCAGCATGATACGGGGAACCGGTGAAGCTTTCTTT. Protein sequence: CASMIRGTGEAFF.

This clonotype appeared many times. The chain carries TRBV7-9 and TRBJ1-4; D is ambiguous. Germline lookup yields CDR1 SEHNR and CDR2 FQNEAQ (reference sequence). Trimming removed 5 bases from V and 4 bases from J, with 8 bases in between. The CDR3 length is 13 residues. CDR3 region: CASSKELNEKLFF. CDR3 in DNA: TGTGCCAGCAGCAAGGAACTTAATGAAAAACTGTTTTTT.

This clonotype was observed many times. The chain carries TRBV7-9 and TRBJ1-5; tentatively, D is TRBD1 (5 bases). Germline V gene lookup returns CDR1 SEHNR and CDR2 FQNEAQ (reference sequence). The CDR3 spans 15 residues. V lost 1 base and J lost 4, with 11 bases in between. The CDR3 DNA sequence: TGTGCCAGCAGCTTAGGGTGGGGACGGAATCAGCCCCAGCATTTT. Its translation is CASSLGWGRNQPQHF.

This clonotype was observed many times. The chain has TRBV7-2 and TRBJ2-3; D not certain. CDR3 length equals 15 residues. The V gene's germline CDR1 is SGHTA and CDR2 FQGNSA. V lost 0 bases to trimming and J lost 0 bases, with 7 bases between them. CDR3: CASSLAVGSTDTQYF. In nucleotides, the CDR3 is TGTGCCAGCAGCTTAGCCGTCGGTAGCACAGATACGCAGTATTTT. The variable domain in full, completed from reference TRBV7-2 and TRBJ2-3, reads GAGVSQSPSNKVTEKGKDVELRCDPISGHTALYWYRQSLGQGLEFLIYFQGNSAPDKSGLPSDRFSAERTGGSVSTLTIQRTQQEDSAVYLCASSLAVGSTDTQYFGPGTRLTVL.

In this sample, this clonotype turned up many times. The J gene is TRBJ2-4, the V gene TRBV20-1, with D hard to call. Germline assignment: CDR1 DFQATT and CDR2 SNEGSKA (reference sequence). The CDR3 is 14 residues long. V was cut by 3 bases and J by 1 base, with 10 bases left in between. CDR3 sequence reads: CSASTVGAKNIQYF. CDR3 in DNA: TGCAGTGCTAGTACCGTAGGGGCCAAAAACATTCAGTACTTC.

This clonotype was counted a few times. The chain has TRBV9 and TRBJ2-7; 8 bases match TRBD2. V lost 0 bases to trimming and J lost 3 bases; unmatched junction nucleotides: 5. Germline V gene sequence: CDR1 SGDLS, CDR2 YYNGEE. The CDR3 spans 15 residues. In DNA, the CDR3 is TGTGCCAGCAGCGTAGACGGGGGGGGCAGCTACGAGCAGTACTTC. Protein product: CASSVDGGGSYEQYF.

This clonotype was recorded many times. The chain carries TRBV7-2 and TRBJ2-3; D gene unclear. The CDR3 sequence is 15 residues long. The germline CDR1 and CDR2 sequences are SGHTA and FQGNSA. Deletions cut 6 bases from V and 6 bases from J, with 19 bases between. In DNA form, the CDR3 reads TGTGCCAGCAGGTCCCGGATGATTACGCCCGATACGCAGTATTTT. Protein sequence: CASRSRMITPDTQYF.